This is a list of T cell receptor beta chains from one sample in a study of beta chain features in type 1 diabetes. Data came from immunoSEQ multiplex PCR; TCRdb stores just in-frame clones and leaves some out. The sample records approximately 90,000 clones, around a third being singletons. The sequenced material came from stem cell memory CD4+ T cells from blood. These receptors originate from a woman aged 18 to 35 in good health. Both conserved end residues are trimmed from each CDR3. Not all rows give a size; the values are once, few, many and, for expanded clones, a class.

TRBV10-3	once	AISLGGRLTGELF
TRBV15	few	ATSLDRGGLNQPQH
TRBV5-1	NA	ASSGTSGSGYEQY
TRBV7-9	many	ASSLESMGAHVLT
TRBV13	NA	ASSHRRENTGELF
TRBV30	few	AWSVSGTSYEQY
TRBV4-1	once	ASRSLRGEEKLF
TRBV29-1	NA	SVGEGQSNYGYT
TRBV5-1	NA	ASSFDPQGNSYEQY
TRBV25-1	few	ASSEWTGDGYT
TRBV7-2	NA	ASSLEQGPSYEQY
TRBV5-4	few	ASSGSGTEAF
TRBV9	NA	ASSITGQVGTEAF
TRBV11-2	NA	ASSLVWTKNTEAF
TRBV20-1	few	SAQVGEKLF
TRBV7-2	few	ASSSAYEQY
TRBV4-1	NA	ASSQQRLSREQY
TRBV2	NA	ASSEGVTSTDTQY
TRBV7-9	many	ASSTLAGGNTQY
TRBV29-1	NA	SVVVQANTEAF
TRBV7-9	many	AWKGEINNEQF
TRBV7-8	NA	ASSPSGDEQY
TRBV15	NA	ATSRDEHEQY
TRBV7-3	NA	ASSLVGVGKNIQY
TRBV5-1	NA	ASTPEGGGHSPLH
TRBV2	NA	ATRQEADSPLH
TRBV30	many	AWSRDSNTGELF
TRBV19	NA	ASSYQGTMNTEAF
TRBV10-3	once	AISDKGAGYGYT
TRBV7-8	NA	ASSLGGGGLYGYT
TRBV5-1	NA	ASSTGDISGSYEQY
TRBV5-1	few	ASSLEGGASTDTQY
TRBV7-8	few	ASSPVNYGYT
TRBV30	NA	AWSAGSGYT
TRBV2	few	ATRTSGVYEQY
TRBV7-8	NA	ASSSRTGGDYEQY
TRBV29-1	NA	SALNPDRVESYT
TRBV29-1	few	SVFTAPVQETQY
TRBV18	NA	ASSTSRDNLAGYT
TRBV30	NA	AWSPLGVSSTDTQY
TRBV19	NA	ASSTQNTGELF
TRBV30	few	AWSVLGRGYGYT
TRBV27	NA	ASSRDRNTGELF
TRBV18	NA	ASSTGTGAPGDYGYT
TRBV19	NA	ASSIDPGSLSGGANVLT
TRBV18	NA	ASSQGDETQY
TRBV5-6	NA	ASSQDRGYIQY
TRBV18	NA	ASSLDRAQGEQY
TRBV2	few	ASSVGDTYEQY
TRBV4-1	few	ASRHLVGGSRSTDTQY
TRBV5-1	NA	ASSPQYPNSPLH
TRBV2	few	ASSEQIAGELF
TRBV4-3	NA	ASSQVGGGTNEKLF